The 30 T cell receptor beta chains in this list originate from one sample, sequenced in a study of blood T cell repertoires in COVID-19. Method: immunoSEQ multiplex PCR; TCRdb's copy keeps in-frame clones and lacks some. The table shows 350,000 to 500,000 clones, with roughly 90% occurring only once. What was sequenced was PBMCs or T cells enriched from blood (not recorded which). All receptors derive from a young woman who had been exposed to COVID-19.

This clone was seen a single time. The chain recombines TRBV19 with TRBJ1-2; 10 nucleotides agree with TRBD1. The CDR3 is 13 amino acids. V was clipped by 8 bases and J by 7 bases; unmatched bases: 7. Per germline, CDR1 LNHDA and CDR2 SQIVND (reference sequence). As DNA, the CDR3 is TGTGCCAGTCGTGGACAGGGGGAACCTGGCTACACCTTC. As protein: CASRGQGEPGYTF.

The CDR3 nucleotides are TGTGCCAGCAGCTTACGGACAGTGCAGAATGAAAAACTGTTTTTT. Its protein is CASSLRTVQNEKLFF. The chain has TRBV7-9 and TRBJ1-4, with TRBD1 as a possible D gene (6 bases). The CDR3 runs 15 residues. The germline V gene encodes CDR1 SEHNR and CDR2 FQNEAQ (reference sequence). Between the trimmed V and J ends, which lost 2 bases and 5 bases, there was a span of 12 bases.

This sequence joins TRBV27 and TRBJ1-2, with 12 bases aligning to TRBD1. Germline V gene data show CDR1 as MNHEY and CDR2 as SMNVEV (reference sequence). The V gene end was trimmed by 5 bases and the J gene end by 2 bases; junction bases not matched to a gene: 12. The CDR3 is made up of 18 amino acids. CDR3 residues: CASSPIGTGGVLNYGYTF. As DNA, the CDR3 is TGTGCCAGCAGTCCGATCGGGACAGGGGGCGTTTTAAACTATGGCTACACCTTC.

The chain couples TRBV7-9 to TRBJ1-1; TRBD1 matches at 7 bases. J lost 4 bases, V lost 1 base, and 3 bases had no gene match. CDR3 size: 14 residues. Germline CDR1 SEHNR, CDR2 FQNEAQ (reference sequence). CDR3 DNA sequence: TGTGCCAGCAGCTTAGTGGGGACAGCCACTGAAGCTTTCTTT. Amino acid sequence: CASSLVGTATEAFF.

This chain uses TRBV15 with TRBJ1-4, with D possibly matching TRBD1 (5 bases). The germline V gene has CDR1 LNHNV and CDR2 YYDKDF (reference sequence). The V end was cut by 6 bases, the J end by 5 bases, with 13 bases between. This CDR3 is 14 amino acids long. The CDR3 region has the DNA TGTGCCACCAGTATCGGGACTGAGAATGAAAAACTGTTTTTT. Encoded protein: CATSIGTENEKLFF.

The chain uses TRBV24-1 and TRBJ2-5, with 8 bases identical to TRBD2. J gave up 7 bases and V 3 bases, and 15 bases lay outside the gene matches. Germline lookup yields CDR1 KGHDR and CDR2 SFDVKD. This CDR3 spans 17 amino acids. CDR3 region: CATSDPTSTSGVGTQYF. CDR3 coding DNA: TGTGCCACCAGTGATCCCACTTCAACTAGCGGAGTGGGGACCCAGTACTTC.

The rearrangement joins TRBV12-5 to TRBJ2-7; 7 bases match TRBD1. Losses at the gene ends were 0 bases for V and 6 bases for J; bases not matched to a gene: 14. In germline, CDR1 is LGHNT, CDR2 FRNRAP. The CDR3 runs to 17 residues. The CDR3 sequence: CASGLVLPRDSTLEQYF. DNA of the CDR3: TGTGCTAGTGGTTTGGTACTCCCCCGGGACAGCACCCTCGAGCAGTACTTC.

The CDR3 region is CASSLEGTVQNQPQHF. Here the CDR3 DNA reads TGTGCCAGCAGCTTAGAGGGGACAGTCCAGAATCAGCCCCAGCATTTT. The chain couples TRBV7-9 to TRBJ1-5, with 7 bases that match TRBD1. Trimming removed 1 base from V and 4 bases from J; junction bases left unmatched: 7. The CDR3 runs to 16 residues. The germline V gene encodes CDR1 SEHNR and CDR2 FQNEAQ (reference sequence).

The V and J genes are TRBV3-1 (or the pseudogene TRBV3-2) and TRBJ2-7, with 9 bases fitting TRBD2. The trim removed 0 bases at V and 1 base at J, leaving 4 bases unmatched. The CDR3 length is 16 residues. Germline V gene lookup returns CDR1 LGHDT and CDR2 YNNKEL (reference sequence). CDR3 sequence: CASSQEGRGGSYEQYF. The CDR3 DNA is TGTGCCAGCAGCCAAGAAGGGCGGGGGGGTTCCTACGAGCAGTACTTC.

The chain combines TRBV7-8 with TRBJ1-3; D remains unclear. The V gene's germline CDR1 is SGHVS and CDR2 FQNEAQ. CDR3 length: 14 amino acids. Deletions cut 1 base from V and 4 bases from J, with 8 bases between. This CDR3 reads CASSLGADGNTIYF. CDR3 nucleotides: TGTGCCAGCAGCTTAGGGGCTGACGGAAACACCATATATTTT. The full variable domain, in which reference TRBV7-8 and TRBJ1-3 provide the parts outside the CDR3, is GAGVSQSPRYKVAKRGQDVALRCDPISGHVSLFWYQQALGQGPEFLTYFQNEAQLDKSGLPSDRFFAERPEGSVSTLKIQRTQQEDSAVYLCASSLGADGNTIYFGEGSWLTVV.

This clone was recorded once. This chain connects TRBV3-1 (or the pseudogene TRBV3-2) to TRBJ2-5; the match to TRBD1 covers 7 bases. This CDR3 comprises 14 residues. The germline V gene has CDR1 LGHDT and CDR2 YNNKEL (reference sequence). V gave up 4 bases and J gave up 2 bases; unmatched junction bases: 4. The CDR3 coding sequence is TGTGCCAGCAGCCTACAGGGGTCGCAAGAGACCCAGTACTTC. Protein product: CASSLQGSQETQYF.

This clone was observed a single time. The chain combines TRBV5-1 with TRBJ2-1, with TRBD1 as a possible D gene (6 bases). The CDR3 loop spans 14 amino acids. Trimming cost V 5 bases and J 12 bases, with 21 bases left between them. Germline values: CDR1 SGHRS, CDR2 YFSETQ. DNA for the CDR3: TGCGCCAGCAGTCAGGGGTTTGAGGGTATCGGGCAGTTCTTC. Translated, it gives CASSQGFEGIGQFF.

This chain uses TRBV9 with TRBJ2-7; TRBD2 matches at 7 bases. V was clipped by 5 bases and J by 4 bases; unmatched bases: 12. Germline V gene lookup returns CDR1 SGDLS and CDR2 YYNGEE. The CDR3 extends over 15 amino acids. CDR3 DNA: TGTGCCAGCAGTGGCACTAGCGCCCCCGGGTACGAGCAGTACTTC. Protein product: CASSGTSAPGYEQYF.

J is TRBJ1-1 and V is TRBV18; unclear D gene. Looked up from germline, CDR1 is KGHSH and CDR2 is LQKENI. The CDR3 consists of 14 residues. V lost 2 bases to trimming and J lost 4 bases, with 11 bases between them. CDR3 in amino acids: CASSPTRDGTEAFF. CDR3 nucleotide sequence: TGTGCCAGCTCACCAACTAGGGATGGCACTGAAGCTTTCTTT.

The chain carries TRBV7-2 and TRBJ1-1, with D hard to call. The CDR3 loop spans 12 amino acids. Germline CDR1 reads SGHTA; CDR2 reads FQGNSA. Trimming left V 5 bases short and J 10 bases short, with 14 bases between. CDR3 bases: TGTGCCAGCAGCATCATACCCGGAGGAGCTTTCTTT. Translation: CASSIIPGGAFF.

V usage is TRBV29-1 and J usage is TRBJ1-2; 8 bases are a match to TRBD1. CDR3 length equals 16 residues. V lost 6 bases, J lost 1 base, and 13 bases stayed unmatched. Germline lookup yields CDR1 SQVTM and CDR2 ANQGSEA. The CDR3 spells CSVLFTLQGDNYGYTF. Here the CDR3 DNA reads TGCAGCGTCCTATTCACACTACAGGGGGATAACTATGGCTACACCTTC.

The chain carries TRBV11-2 and TRBJ2-7; 7 bases map to TRBD1. V lost 1 base, J lost 2 bases, and 5 bases stayed unmatched. CDR1 is SGHAT and CDR2 is FQNNGV in the germline V gene. This CDR3 is built from 15 residues. The CDR3 DNA reads TGTGCCAGCAGCTTAGTGGTAGGGGGCCCCTACGAGCAGTACTTC. Translated, it gives CASSLVVGGPYEQYF.

The chain links TRBV6-5 to TRBJ2-2; D not resolved. The CDR3 length is 11 residues. Between the trimmed V and J ends, which lost 9 bases and 4 bases, there was a span of 6 bases. The germline CDR1 and CDR2 sequences are MNHEY and SVGAGI. This chain's CDR3 is CASWSTGELFF. The DNA for the CDR3 is TGTGCCAGTTGGAGCACCGGGGAGCTGTTTTTT.

This chain joins TRBV7-3 and TRBJ2-1; 14 bases match TRBD2. Germline V lookup: CDR1 SGHTA, CDR2 FQGTGA. V gave up 4 bases and J gave up 1 base; unmatched junction bases: 9. CDR3 length: 19 amino acids. The CDR3 nucleotides are TGTGCCAGCAGCTCGAAAGGACTAGCGGGGGGCCATTCCTACAATGAGCAGTTCTTC. It yields the protein CASSSKGLAGGHSYNEQFF.

This clone was counted once. The rearrangement links TRBV5-5 to TRBJ2-5; 8 bases agree with TRBD2. V lost 5 bases and J lost 0; bases outside the gene matches: 12. The germline V gene has CDR1 SGHKS and CDR2 YYEKEE (reference sequence). The CDR3 consists of 17 residues. The CDR3 DNA follows: TGTGCCAGCAGTCCGGTGAGCGGGAGATCGTACCAAGAGACCCAGTACTTC. It is translated as CASSPVSGRSYQETQYF.

The chain links TRBV7-2 to TRBJ2-7; D possibly corresponds to TRBD2 (5 bases). In germline, CDR1 is SGHTA, CDR2 FQGNSA. The CDR3 has 13 residues. V was shortened by 3 bases and J by 3 bases, with 9 bases between the two germline ends. This chain's CDR3 is CASSFPGYYEQYF. In nucleotides, the CDR3 is TGTGCCAGCAGCTTCCCGGGATACTACGAGCAGTACTTC.

V usage is TRBV23-1 and J usage is TRBJ2-4; D is perhaps TRBD2 (5 bases). TRBV23-1 is an ORF, and what it does is uncertain. The CDR3 has 17 residues. Trimming removed 2 bases at V and 0 bases at J, with 14 bases between. CDR3 protein: CASSQAPLEGAKNIQYF. The CDR3 DNA reads as TGCGCCAGCAGTCAAGCCCCTTTAGAGGGAGCCAAAAACATTCAGTACTTC.

This chain connects TRBV29-1 to TRBJ1-2; 9 nucleotides line up with TRBD1. Germline CDR1 is SQVTM and CDR2 is ANQGSEA. This CDR3 has 15 residues. V lost 6 bases, J lost 4 bases, and 12 bases stayed unmatched. The CDR3 DNA sequence: TGCAGCGTCAACATAAGGACAGGGGATACCTATGGCTACACCTTC. Translating it yields CSVNIRTGDTYGYTF.

In this sample, this clone turned up a few times. The chain has TRBV6-5 and TRBJ1-6, with D possibly being TRBD1 (5 bases). CDR3 length: 15 amino acids. V was clipped by 0 bases and J by 7 bases, with 10 bases between them. The germline gives CDR1 MNHEY, CDR2 SVGAGI. CDR3 coding DNA: TGTGCCAGCAGTTACTCCCCAGGGTGGAATTCACCCCTCCACTTT. Translated: CASSYSPGWNSPLHF.

The rearrangement joins TRBV20-1 to TRBJ1-1; D is unclear. The CDR3 extends over 13 amino acids. Between the trimmed V and J ends, which lost 3 bases and 5 bases, there was a span of 13 bases. Germline CDR1 is DFQATT and CDR2 is SNEGSKA (reference sequence). In nucleotides, the CDR3 is TGCAGTGCTAGTGATTCCCTCGGGACTGAAGCTTTCTTT. It codes for CSASDSLGTEAFF.

The chain recombines TRBV7-2 with TRBJ1-2; possible D gene TRBD1, 6 bases. CDR1 and CDR2 (germline): SGHTA, FQGNSA. This CDR3 has 15 residues. Trimming cost V 5 bases and J 4 bases, with 17 bases left between them. The CDR3 spells CASSPWGKQGYGYTF. CDR3 DNA: TGTGCCAGCAGCCCCTGGGGAAAACAGGGCTATGGCTACACCTTC.

V gene TRBV6-5 combines with J gene TRBJ2-7; D gene unclear. Trimming shortened V by 6 bases and J by 6 bases, and 12 bases separated the two germline ends. CDR3 length equals 12 residues. The germline CDR1 and CDR2 sequences are MNHEY and SVGAGI. The CDR3 reads CASSPQDREQYF. CDR3 DNA: TGTGCCAGCAGCCCACAAGATCGCGAGCAGTACTTC.

The gene calls are TRBV6-5 and TRBJ1-5; D perhaps matches TRBD1 (5 bases). V was trimmed by 6 bases and J by 0 bases, leaving 12 bases between them. CDR1 and CDR2 from the germline V gene are MNHEY and SVGAGI. The CDR3 has 15 residues. CDR3 in DNA: TGTGCCAGCAGCTTACAGGCTTATAGCAATCAGCCCCAGCATTTT. Translating gives CASSLQAYSNQPQHF.

V is TRBV7-8 and J is TRBJ2-7; D may be TRBD1 (5 bases). The CDR3 loop spans 15 amino acids. Germline V gene data show CDR1 as SGHVS and CDR2 as FQNEAQ. V was shortened by 1 base and J by 2 bases, with 12 bases between the two germline ends. The CDR3 DNA sequence: TGTGCCAGCAGCTTAGTGGGCCAGGGCCCCTACGAGCAGTACTTC. This gives the protein CASSLVGQGPYEQYF.

A single count supports this clone. This chain connects TRBV28 to TRBJ2-3; TRBD1 matches at 7 bases. The junction had 8 bases not matched to a gene; V was cut back by 6 bases and J by 5 bases. The CDR3 spans 14 residues. Germline loops: CDR1 MDHEN, CDR2 SYDVKM. The CDR3 sequence: CASSLRGIRDTQYF. The CDR3 nucleotides read TGTGCCAGCAGCCTCAGGGGGATCAGAGATACGCAGTATTTT.